The source of this T cell receptor (beta chain) is a study of tumor-infiltrating lymphocytes in primary liver carcinoma (dated by TCRdb to the late 2010s). Study-level background: Of the five patients (three men and two women, aged 30 to 69 years), four had hepatocellular carcinoma and one had combined HCC and intrahepatic cholangiocarcinoma. A total of about 35 specimens from 5 patients, comprising some 25 tumor regions, 5 adjacent noncancerous liver tissues and 5 peripheral blood samples, were covered by TCRbeta repertoire sequencing. For each liver tumor, the study sampled five regions along with adjacent normal tissue and blood, and applied TCRbeta repertoire sequencing, expression microarrays and whole-exome sequencing. Each sample produced about 3.65 to 7.13 million productive TCRbeta reads, and read depth showed no significant difference between tissue types. Reproducibility between technical replicate repertoires was high, with correlation coefficients above 0.98 and mean shared-clone rates about 0.9. To link TCRbeta repertoire diversity with the local molecular phenotype, the roughly 26 tumor region samples were profiled using Agilent mRNA microarrays. The five patients had tumors of stage T1-T3 N0M0, with maximum diameters ranging from roughly 4.2 to 11 cm. Overall study results and their limits: Pairs of tumor regions showed greater repertoire overlap (mean around 35%) than tumor-adjacent pairs (17%) or tumor-blood pairs (about 15%), which is consistent with antigen-driven expansion. With just a handful of patients in the study, the authors point out that the findings should be validated in a larger study. Only roughly 7-25% of top clones appeared in all five regions of a tumor, which suggests that tumor-infiltrating T cells are spatially heterogeneous. Comparison of CD4+ and CD8+ T cell repertoires was precluded by the use of bulk unsorted samples. A significantly larger repertoire fraction was made up by the top 250 clones in tumors than in blood (p = 0.039). Because only the TCR beta chain was sequenced and unpaired alpha chains were not captured, true repertoire diversity is likely underestimated.

V is cut by 9 bases and J by 1 base, and the space between the germline ends is 22 bases. According to the germline V gene (reference sequence), CDR1 reads SGHNT and CDR2 reads YYREEE. The CDR3 measures 16 amino acids from cysteine to phenylalanine. Only CDR3 DNA is held: 48 bases, read in frame from base 1. Comments on this clonotype: Its target antigen remains unknown. The sample holds no much larger clone one base away, and base qualities are not on file.

Without any cell sorting, total RNA and DNA were co-extracted from about 20-30 mg of bulk tissue using the AllPrep DNA/RNA mini kit. Between November 2015 and 2016, a few patients in China with histopathologically diagnosed primary liver carcinoma had surgical resection. Patients had chronic HBV infection and were treatment-naive at sampling. Each tumor was sampled at five spatially separated regions: the tumor centre plus the superior, inferior, left-lateral and right-lateral poles. Histology showed that every tumor sample contained more than 85% viable tumor cells. Fresh tumor and adjacent tissue pieces were bisected, with one half stored in RNAlater at -80 degrees C and the other half sent for histology. Using a constant-region primer and ProtoScript II reverse transcriptase, TCRbeta-specific cDNA was reverse-transcribed from about 0.45 ug total RNA. Three nested multiplex PCR rounds, following a slightly modified ARM-PCR procedure, were used to build the TCRbeta libraries. Each of the first two PCR rounds ran for approximately 11 cycles and used multiplex TRBV1-TRBV30 forward primers together with a Cbeta reverse primer. Sample barcodes and Illumina adapters were added in a final 25-cycle PCR with Deep VentR polymerase. Before sequencing, amplicons of 200-500 bp were purified from gel using a QIAquick gel extraction kit. The TCRbeta amplicons were sequenced with 250-bp paired-end reads on an Illumina HiSeq 2500. Per the authors' processing: Trimmomatic v0.33 was used to quality-trim the reads, and FLASH v1.2.11 was used to merge paired reads so that full CDR3 sequences could be recovered. V, D and J germline segments were assigned to the rearranged TCRbeta sequences by MiGEC v1.2.1b. Clonotype statistics and Shannon-Wiener diversity indices were calculated with VDJtools v1.0.0. To cut down on sampling bias, every analysis after diversity analysis relied on just the 250 most abundant clonotypes from each sample. TCRdb's own reprocessing of the public reads used fastp at Q25 and MiXCR and kept productive beta chains. Duplicate CDR3 protein sequences are folded into a single record with the most common DNA and genes. The V and J calls reflect TCRdb's pipeline rather than the authors' work. The sample table records 90,000 to 110,000 distinct CDR3 sequences; approximately 78% of these occur just once. About 20% of the sample is in the top ten clones.

The rearrangement joined TRBV5-4 to TRBJ1-1, with a tentative D gene TRBD1 over 6 matching bases. The clonotype originates from a man aged 40-49 years with primary liver carcinoma and hepatitis B virus infection. Sequencing used liver tumor tissue from sampling region 3. According to the study, the label for this sample's cell subset or site signals: tumor region T3, left-lateral pole. The DNA is as follows: TGTGCCAACAGTTCAGGGGAGCGGGGACGGAACACTGAAGCTTTCTTT. It encodes CANSSGERGRNTEAFF.